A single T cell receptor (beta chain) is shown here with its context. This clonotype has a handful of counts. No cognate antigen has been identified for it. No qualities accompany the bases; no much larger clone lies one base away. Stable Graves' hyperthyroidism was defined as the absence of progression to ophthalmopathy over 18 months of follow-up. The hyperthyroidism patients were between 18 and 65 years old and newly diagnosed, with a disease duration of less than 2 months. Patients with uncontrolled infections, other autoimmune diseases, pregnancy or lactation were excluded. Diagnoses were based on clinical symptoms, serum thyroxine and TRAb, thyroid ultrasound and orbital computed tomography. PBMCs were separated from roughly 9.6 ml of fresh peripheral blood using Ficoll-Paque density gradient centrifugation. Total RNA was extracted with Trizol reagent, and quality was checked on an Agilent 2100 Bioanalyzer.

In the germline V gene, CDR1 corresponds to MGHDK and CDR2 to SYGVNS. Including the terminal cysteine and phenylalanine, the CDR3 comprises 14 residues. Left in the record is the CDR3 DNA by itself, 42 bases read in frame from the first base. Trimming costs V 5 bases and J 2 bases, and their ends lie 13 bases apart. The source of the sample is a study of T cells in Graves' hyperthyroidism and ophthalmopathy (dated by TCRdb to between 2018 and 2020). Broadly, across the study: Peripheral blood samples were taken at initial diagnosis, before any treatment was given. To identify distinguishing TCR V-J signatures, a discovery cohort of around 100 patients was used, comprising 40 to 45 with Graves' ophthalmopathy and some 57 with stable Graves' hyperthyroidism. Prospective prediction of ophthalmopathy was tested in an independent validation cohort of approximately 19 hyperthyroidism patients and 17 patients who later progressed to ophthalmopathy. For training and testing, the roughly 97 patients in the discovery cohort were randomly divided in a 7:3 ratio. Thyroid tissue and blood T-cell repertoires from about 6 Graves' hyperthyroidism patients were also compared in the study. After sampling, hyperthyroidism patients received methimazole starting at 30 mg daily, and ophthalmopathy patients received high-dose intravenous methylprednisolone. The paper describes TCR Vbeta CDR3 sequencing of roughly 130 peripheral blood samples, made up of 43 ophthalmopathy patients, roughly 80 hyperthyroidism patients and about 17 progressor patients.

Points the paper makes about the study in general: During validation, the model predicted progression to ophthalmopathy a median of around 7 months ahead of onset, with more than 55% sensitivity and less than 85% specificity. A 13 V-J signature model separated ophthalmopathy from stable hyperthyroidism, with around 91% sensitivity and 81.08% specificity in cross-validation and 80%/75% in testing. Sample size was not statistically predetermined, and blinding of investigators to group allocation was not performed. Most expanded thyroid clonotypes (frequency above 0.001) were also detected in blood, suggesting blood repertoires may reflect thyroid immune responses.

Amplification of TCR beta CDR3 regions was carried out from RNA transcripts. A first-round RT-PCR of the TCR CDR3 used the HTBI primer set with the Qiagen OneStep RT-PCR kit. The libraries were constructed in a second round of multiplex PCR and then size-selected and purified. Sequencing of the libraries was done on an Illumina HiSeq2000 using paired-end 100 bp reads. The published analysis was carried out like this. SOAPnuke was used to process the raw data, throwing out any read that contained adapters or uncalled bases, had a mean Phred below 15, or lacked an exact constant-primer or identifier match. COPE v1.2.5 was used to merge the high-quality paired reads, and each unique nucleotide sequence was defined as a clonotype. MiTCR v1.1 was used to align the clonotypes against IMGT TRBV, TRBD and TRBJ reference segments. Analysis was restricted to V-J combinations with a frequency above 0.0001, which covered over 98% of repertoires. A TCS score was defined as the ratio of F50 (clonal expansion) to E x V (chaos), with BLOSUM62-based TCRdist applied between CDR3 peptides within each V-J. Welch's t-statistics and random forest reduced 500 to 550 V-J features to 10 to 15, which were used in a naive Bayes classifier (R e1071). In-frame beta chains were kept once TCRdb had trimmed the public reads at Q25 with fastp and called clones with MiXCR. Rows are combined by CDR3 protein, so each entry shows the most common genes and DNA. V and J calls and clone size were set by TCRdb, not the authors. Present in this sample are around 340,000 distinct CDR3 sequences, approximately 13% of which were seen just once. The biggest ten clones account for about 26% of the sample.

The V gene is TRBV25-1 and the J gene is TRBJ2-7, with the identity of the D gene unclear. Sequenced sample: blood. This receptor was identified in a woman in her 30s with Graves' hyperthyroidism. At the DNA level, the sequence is TGTGCCAGCAGTCCCCTGGCAGCTCCCTACGAGCAGTACTTC. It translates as CASSPLAAPYEQYF.